These T cell receptor beta chains were read from a single sample in a study of T-cell reconstitution after alpha-beta-depleted transplantation in children. MiXCR, applied by TCRdb to the PCR reads, yields one record per CDR3 protein. The sample gives about a million distinct CDR3 sequences, about 30% of which show up once; 25% to 35% is in the top ten. The sequenced sample was PBMCs, mostly from graft donor cells, obtained 360 days after TCRalphabeta/CD19-depleted stem cell transplant. These receptors all come from a boy under two years old who had a stem cell transplant for SCID, so the T cells may come from the graft donor. The CDR3 runs from the conserved cysteine through the conserved F or W. Fields, in order: D gene, clone size, J gene, V gene, CDR3 DNA, CDR3 protein. D genes are given only for firm matches. Rows may omit the clone size; those that give it use once, few, many or a size class.

D gene: -; clone size: few; J gene: TRBJ2-3; V gene: TRBV5-5; CDR3 DNA: TGTGCCAGCAGCTTGCCAGGGGAGGGAGATACGCAGTATTTT; CDR3 protein: CASSLPGEGDTQYF
D gene: -; clone size: -; J gene: TRBJ2-3; V gene: TRBV24-1; CDR3 DNA: TGTGCCACCAGTGGGGGAGGTCGGGCGACAGATACGCAGTATTTT; CDR3 protein: CATSGGGRATDTQYF
D gene: -; clone size: many; J gene: TRBJ1-2; V gene: TRBV5-6; CDR3 DNA: TGTGCCAGCAGCTTGGCCAGCTATGGCTACACCTTC; CDR3 protein: CASSLASYGYTF
D gene: -; clone size: -; J gene: TRBJ2-6; V gene: TRBV6-1; CDR3 DNA: TGTGCCAGCAGTAGGTACGGGACTTACTCCTCTGGGGCCAACGTCCTGACTTTC; CDR3 protein: CASSRYGTYSSGANVLTF
D gene: -; clone size: -; J gene: TRBJ2-7; V gene: TRBV5-1; CDR3 DNA: TGCGCCAGCAAGGACAAGACCCGCTACGAGCAGTACTTC; CDR3 protein: CASKDKTRYEQYF
D gene: TRBD1; clone size: -; J gene: TRBJ2-1; V gene: TRBV7-2; CDR3 DNA: TGTGCCAGCAGCTCCGGGGTCAGGGGGTCATCTGGTGAGCAGTTCTTC; CDR3 protein: CASSSGVRGSSGEQFF
D gene: TRBD1; clone size: -; J gene: TRBJ1-2; V gene: TRBV5-1; CDR3 DNA: TGCGCCAGCAGCCCCGACTCATCGACAGGGCCCTATGGCTACACCTTC; CDR3 protein: CASSPDSSTGPYGYTF
D gene: -; clone size: few; J gene: TRBJ2-7; V gene: TRBV29-1; CDR3 DNA: TGCAGCGTTGAAGATCCGGGACACTCCTACGAGCAGTACTTC; CDR3 protein: CSVEDPGHSYEQYF
D gene: -; clone size: few; J gene: TRBJ2-7; V gene: TRBV13; CDR3 DNA: TGTGCCAGCAGCTTAGAAGGTAGGGCTTCGTCCTACGAGCAGTACTTC; CDR3 protein: CASSLEGRASSYEQYF
D gene: TRBD1; clone size: few; J gene: TRBJ2-2; V gene: TRBV7-2; CDR3 DNA: TGTGCCAGCAGCTCCCAGGGGGACAACACCGGGGAGCTGTTTTTT; CDR3 protein: CASSSQGDNTGELFF
D gene: -; clone size: -; J gene: TRBJ2-1; V gene: TRBV10-1; CDR3 DNA: TGCGCCAGCAGTGAGGGGACCCCGGGCGAGCAGTTCTTC; CDR3 protein: CASSEGTPGEQFF
D gene: -; clone size: few; J gene: TRBJ1-4; V gene: TRBV5-6; CDR3 DNA: TGTGCCAGCAGCTTGGTCGGCAGCAATAATGAAAAACTGTTTTTT; CDR3 protein: CASSLVGSNNEKLFF
D gene: -; clone size: few; J gene: TRBJ2-3; V gene: TRBV7-3; CDR3 DNA: TGTGCCAGCAGCTTAACCCCAGGCACAGATACGCAGTATTTT; CDR3 protein: CASSLTPGTDTQYF
D gene: TRBD2; clone size: -; J gene: TRBJ2-3; V gene: TRBV9; CDR3 DNA: TGTGCCAGCAGCCCACCCCTGGGGCGGCGGGGGGGCCCCGATACGCAGTATTTT; CDR3 protein: CASSPPLGRRGGPDTQYF
D gene: -; clone size: -; J gene: TRBJ1-2; V gene: TRBV19; CDR3 DNA: TGTGCCAGTAGTGGGTTAACGGTGCGCGGCTACACCTTC; CDR3 protein: CASSGLTVRGYTF
D gene: -; clone size: -; J gene: TRBJ2-7; V gene: TRBV5-1; CDR3 DNA: TGCGCCAGCAGCTTGGATTCCAGAGACGAGCAGTACTTC; CDR3 protein: CASSLDSRDEQYF
D gene: -; clone size: -; J gene: TRBJ2-7; V gene: TRBV4-1; CDR3 DNA: TGCGCCAGCAGCCAAGATCTTGGGCCTTCCTACGAGCAGTACTTC; CDR3 protein: CASSQDLGPSYEQYF
D gene: TRBD2; clone size: -; J gene: TRBJ2-1; V gene: TRBV7-4; CDR3 DNA: TGTGCCAGCAGCTCGCTAGCGGGGATACGCAATGAGCAGTTCTTC; CDR3 protein: CASSSLAGIRNEQFF
D gene: TRBD2; clone size: -; J gene: TRBJ2-1; V gene: TRBV9; CDR3 DNA: TGTGCCAGCAGCTTTCCGCTGGGCGGGGGGTACAATGAGCAGTTCTTC; CDR3 protein: CASSFPLGGGYNEQFF
D gene: -; clone size: -; J gene: TRBJ2-2; V gene: TRBV12-3/TRBV12-4; CDR3 DNA: TGTGCCAGCACCGCCTTCATGTCCCCGGGGGCCGGGGAGCTGTTTTTT; CDR3 protein: CASTAFMSPGAGELFF
D gene: -; clone size: -; J gene: TRBJ2-5; V gene: TRBV12-3/TRBV12-4; CDR3 DNA: TGTGCCAGCAGTCCCGGACTTCCCGGGGAGACCCAGTACTTC; CDR3 protein: CASSPGLPGETQYF
D gene: -; clone size: few; J gene: TRBJ2-3; V gene: TRBV4-1; CDR3 DNA: TGCGCCAGCAGCCGAGATACGACAGGCCTTAGCACAGATACGCAGTATTTT; CDR3 protein: CASSRDTTGLSTDTQYF
D gene: TRBD2; clone size: many; J gene: TRBJ2-7; V gene: TRBV12-3/TRBV12-4; CDR3 DNA: TGTGCCAGCAGCCCACGGGGGGACGAGCAGTACTTC; CDR3 protein: CASSPRGDEQYF
D gene: TRBD2; clone size: -; J gene: TRBJ2-1; V gene: TRBV9; CDR3 DNA: TGTGCCAGCAGCGCTCGGGAACTAGCGAATCCCAATGAGCAGTTCTTC; CDR3 protein: CASSARELANPNEQFF
D gene: -; clone size: few; J gene: TRBJ2-6; V gene: TRBV9; CDR3 DNA: TGTGCCAGCAGCGTAGAGGCCACTGGGGCCAACGTCCTGACTTTC; CDR3 protein: CASSVEATGANVLTF
D gene: -; clone size: -; J gene: TRBJ2-1; V gene: TRBV12-3/TRBV12-4; CDR3 DNA: TGTGCCAGCAGTTTTGATTCGGGACACCCCGACAATGAGCAGTTCTTC; CDR3 protein: CASSFDSGHPDNEQFF
D gene: -; clone size: -; J gene: TRBJ2-7; V gene: TRBV6-5; CDR3 DNA: TGTGCCAGCAGTTACTCGGTCGGCCATTCAGGCCCCTACGAGCAGTACTTC; CDR3 protein: CASSYSVGHSGPYEQYF
D gene: TRBD2; clone size: few; J gene: TRBJ2-1; V gene: TRBV20-1; CDR3 DNA: TGCAGTGCCTCGCTTGGACTAGCGGGGCGGGAGCAGTTCTTC; CDR3 protein: CSASLGLAGREQFF
D gene: TRBD1; clone size: few; J gene: TRBJ1-1; V gene: TRBV29-1; CDR3 DNA: TGCAGCGTCCCTAGACAGGGTGAAGCTTTCTTT; CDR3 protein: CSVPRQGEAFF
D gene: -; clone size: -; J gene: TRBJ1-4; V gene: TRBV5-1; CDR3 DNA: TGCGCCAGCAGCAAAACTCCGGGACGGAATGAAAAACTGTTTTTT; CDR3 protein: CASSKTPGRNEKLFF
D gene: -; clone size: few; J gene: TRBJ1-5; V gene: TRBV20-1; CDR3 DNA: TGCAGTGCTACGGGACCATCCGTTTATCAGCCCCAGCATTTT; CDR3 protein: CSATGPSVYQPQHF